These T cell receptor beta chains were read from a single sample in a study of blood T cell repertoires in COVID-19. This table comes from immunoSEQ multiplex PCR, and its TCRdb copy is limited to in-frame clones, with some not included. The sample yields 55,000 to 75,000 clones, about nine tenths seen once. Material: peripheral blood. These receptors originate from a man aged 60 to 69 with acute or convalescent COVID-19. Both conserved end residues are part of each CDR3. A D gene is named only where the DNA matches it firmly. Clone size is shown for a subset of rows, as once, few, many or a class of expanded clone.

abundance | len | j_gene | v_gene | d_gene | CDR3nt | CDR3aa
NA | 16 | TRBJ1-2 | TRBV11-2 | TRBD1 | TGTGCCAGCAGGCCTACCGGGACAGGGGGGTGGGATGGCTACACCTTC | CASRPTGTGGWDGYTF
NA | 14 | TRBJ1-1 | TRBV27 | NA | TGTGCCAGCAGTTTAGAACCCGGGAACACTGAAGCTTTCTTT | CASSLEPGNTEAFF
NA | 14 | TRBJ2-7 | TRBV5-4 | NA | TGTGCCAGCAGACTGAACTCTGGCTCCTACGAGCAGTACTTC | CASRLNSGSYEQYF
once | 21 | TRBJ2-5 | TRBV10-2 | TRBD2 | TGCGCCAGCAGTCCGCGTTTCTCTCAGACTAGCGAGGGATTGAAAGAAGAGACCCAGTACTTC | CASSPRFSQTSEGLKEETQYF
NA | 14 | TRBJ2-1 | TRBV19 | TRBD1 | TGTGCCAGTAGTGCGTGGGACAGGCACGATGAGCAGTTCTTC | CASSAWDRHDEQFF
NA | 18 | TRBJ1-2 | TRBV11-2 | TRBD1 | TGTGCCAGCAGCCGTCTACAGGGGCCTCAAGGTACTAACTATGGCTACACCTTC | CASSRLQGPQGTNYGYTF
NA | 15 | TRBJ1-4 | TRBV19 | TRBD1 | TGTGCCAGTAGTATAGTTGCAGGGGGCAATGAAAAACTGTTTTTT | CASSIVAGGNEKLFF
once | 13 | TRBJ1-5 | TRBV12-5 | NA | TGTGCTAGTGGTGGGGCTGGGATGCGGCCCCAGCATTTT | CASGGAGMRPQHF
NA | 14 | TRBJ1-4 | TRBV7-2 | NA | TGTGCCAGCTCCCAAGGGGCAACTAATGAAAAACTGTTTTTT | CASSQGATNEKLFF
few | 12 | TRBJ1-5 | TRBV7-9 | TRBD1 | TGTGCCAGCAGCCAGGGGGAACAGCCCCAGCATTTT | CASSQGEQPQHF
NA | 12 | TRBJ1-1 | TRBV30 | NA | TGTGCCGGGCGGAGGATGAACACTGAAGCTTTCTTT | CAGRRMNTEAFF
NA | 15 | TRBJ2-5 | TRBV24-1 | TRBD1 | TGTGCCACCAGTGATGCACAGGGGGCCGGGGAGACCCAGTACTTC | CATSDAQGAGETQYF
NA | 13 | TRBJ1-5 | TRBV30 | NA | TGTGCCTGGAGTGTGAGGGCCACTCAGCCCCAGCATTTT | CAWSVRATQPQHF
NA | 14 | TRBJ1-5 | TRBV19 | TRBD1 | TGTGCCAGTAGTCCCTGGACAGGGGATCAGCCCCAGCATTTT | CASSPWTGDQPQHF
few | 14 | TRBJ1-5 | TRBV15 | TRBD1 | TGTGCCACCAGCCTAGGGGGCGTTGATCAGCCCCAGCATTTT | CATSLGGVDQPQHF
NA | 14 | TRBJ1-1 | TRBV27 | TRBD1 | TGTGCCAGCAGATCAGGGGGCGTTGGAACTGAAGCTTTCTTT | CASRSGGVGTEAFF
NA | 15 | TRBJ1-5 | TRBV18 | NA | TGTGCCAGCTCACCACCGGGGAGGGCCAATCAGCCCCAGCATTTT | CASSPPGRANQPQHF
NA | 12 | TRBJ2-1 | TRBV6-5 | NA | TGTGCCAGCAAGGGGGGGATAGATGAGCAGTTCTTC | CASKGGIDEQFF
once | 14 | TRBJ1-1 | TRBV7-2 | TRBD1 | TGTGCCAGCAGCTTTAGGACAGGGGGGGGTGAAGCTTTCTTT | CASSFRTGGGEAFF
NA | 14 | TRBJ1-1 | TRBV29-1 | NA | TGCAGCGCTACAGGGTCCTTAAGTGGCACTGAAGCTTTCTTT | CSATGSLSGTEAFF
few | 15 | TRBJ1-2 | TRBV14 | TRBD1 | TGTGCCAGCAGCCTAAGGGGGACAGGGTCGGGCGGCTACACCTTC | CASSLRGTGSGGYTF
NA | 15 | TRBJ2-1 | TRBV6-6 | NA | TGTGCCAGCAGTTACGACTCCACGGGGTACAATGAGCAGTTCTTC | CASSYDSTGYNEQFF
NA | 15 | TRBJ1-2 | TRBV6-1 | NA | TGTGCCAGCAGTGAAAGCAAGTCGTCTAGGTATGGCTACACCTTC | CASSESKSSRYGYTF
NA | 19 | TRBJ1-1 | TRBV5-1 | TRBD1 | TGCGCCAGCAGCTACGGACCCGGGACAGGGGGCGGTCAGGACACTGAAGCTTTCTTT | CASSYGPGTGGGQDTEAFF
NA | 14 | TRBJ1-2 | TRBV7-9 | TRBD1 | TGTGCCAGCAGCTTAGGGACAGGGCGCTATGGCTACACCTTC | CASSLGTGRYGYTF
NA | 16 | TRBJ1-2 | TRBV19 | NA | TGTGCCAGTAAGGGGGAGAGGAGGATAGGGAACTATGGCTACACCTTC | CASKGERRIGNYGYTF
NA | 17 | TRBJ2-1 | TRBV4-1 | TRBD2 | TGCGCCAGCAGCCAAGGATTAGCGGGGCTTGGTTCGGGGGAGCAGTTCTTC | CASSQGLAGLGSGEQFF
NA | 14 | TRBJ1-5 | TRBV19 | TRBD1 | TGTGCCAGTAGTATGTGGGACAGGGATCAGCCCCAGCATTTT | CASSMWDRDQPQHF
NA | 17 | TRBJ1-2 | TRBV18 | TRBD1 | TGTGCCAGCTCACCACTCATAAAGGGACAGGCGAACTATGGCTACACCTTC | CASSPLIKGQANYGYTF
NA | 16 | TRBJ2-7 | TRBV5-1 | NA | TGCGCCAGCAGCTTAATACACCAAGGGGCCTCTTACGAGCAGTACTTC | CASSLIHQGASYEQYF
NA | 13 | TRBJ2-7 | TRBV7-3 | NA | TGTGCCAGCAGCTTATACCAGGGCTACGAGCAGTACTTC | CASSLYQGYEQYF
once | 16 | TRBJ2-1 | TRBV5-1 | NA | TGCGCCAGCAGCCTGGGGGGGACAGGCACCTACAATGAGCAGTTCTTC | CASSLGGTGTYNEQFF
NA | 15 | TRBJ2-5 | TRBV5-1 | NA | TGCGCCAGCGCCCTTCAACAGCGGACCCAAGAGACCCAGTACTTC | CASALQQRTQETQYF
NA | 15 | TRBJ2-1 | TRBV4-1 | TRBD2 | TGCGCCAGCAGCCAACTTCGACTAGCCCGGGATGAGCAGTTCTTC | CASSQLRLARDEQFF
NA | 18 | TRBJ2-3 | TRBV5-4 | TRBD1 | TGTGCCAGCAGCCCTTCACGCAGGGGGCTCATCGTCACAGATACGCAGTATTTT | CASSPSRRGLIVTDTQYF
NA | 14 | TRBJ2-5 | TRBV7-2 | NA | TGTGCCAGCAGCTTCAGGGTGGGGCAAGAGACCCAGTACTTC | CASSFRVGQETQYF
NA | 15 | TRBJ1-3 | TRBV5-1 | NA | TGCGCCAGCAGCTTGACGCCCGGCTCTGGAAACACCATATATTTT | CASSLTPGSGNTIYF
once | 16 | TRBJ1-6 | TRBV30 | TRBD1 | TGTGCCTGTAAGGGTGCCAGGGGGCCAAAGAATTCACCCCTCCACTTT | CACKGARGPKNSPLHF
NA | 13 | TRBJ1-2 | TRBV5-1 | TRBD1 | TGCGCCAGCAGCGCCACAGGGGAGGCTGGCTACACCTTC | CASSATGEAGYTF
NA | 18 | TRBJ2-3 | TRBV5-5 | NA | TGTGCCAGCAGCCAGCAGGGGAGCGGTGTACGAAGCACAGATACGCAGTATTTT | CASSQQGSGVRSTDTQYF
once | 16 | TRBJ2-3 | TRBV4-1 | NA | TGCGCCAGCAGCCAAGATGCTACCCCGGGGTTTGATACGCAGTATTTT | CASSQDATPGFDTQYF
once | 15 | TRBJ2-5 | TRBV4-2 | NA | TGTGCCAGCAGCCAAGAATCACGGGGGCAAGAGACCCAGTACTTC | CASSQESRGQETQYF
once | 13 | TRBJ2-2 | TRBV25-1 | NA | TGTGCCAGCAGTGAACTGTCTATGCGGGAGCTGTTTTTT | CASSELSMRELFF